This T cell receptor beta chain derives from a study of neurological immune-mediated disorders. This clonotype was found many times. TCRdb recomputed calls from the 5' RACE reads with MiXCR, one row per CDR3 protein. Of roughly 89,000 distinct CDR3 sequences listed, 2.5% to 3% are singletons. The germline CDR1 and CDR2 sequences are MNHNY and SVGAGI (reference sequence). V gave up 6 bases and J gave up 5 bases, with 17 bases separating them. The CDR3 covers 14 residues. This clonotype was sampled from a woman in her 30s with multiple sclerosis. The sample taken for sequencing was PBMCs. The chain combines TRBV6-6 with TRBJ2-7; D could derive from TRBD1 or TRBD2 (5 bases each). The CDR3 region is CASRLRGPRNEQYF. For the CDR3, the DNA is TGTGCCAGCAGGTTGAGGGGTCCTAGGAACGAGCAGTACTTC.